These 15 T cell receptor beta chains were sequenced from one sample in a study of radiation and T cells in renal cell carcinoma (TCRdb year 2020). The time point label of this sample denotes: blood 4 weeks post-SBRT, at nephrectomy. In light of the paper, this sample's treatment or condition label describes: 15 Gy SBRT to primary tumor, nephrectomy 4 weeks later. Receptor amplification or capture employed the immunoSEQ multiplex PCR assay. The source is immuneACCESS, and TCRdb retained only in-frame sequences with V and J called. Part of the clones is not carried over; for the studies checked, unresolved V genes explain less than half of this, and the remainder is unexplained. For this sample the table gives just under 150,000 clones, of which approximately 86% were detected only once. The ten largest clones capture less than 20% of the sample. The sequenced sample was blood, obtained from a patient whose treatment included radiotherapy and nephrectomy. The receptors were gathered from a woman in her forties or fifties with renal cell carcinoma.

This clone was counted only a few times. The V and J genes are TRBV4-3 and TRBJ1-4; 8 bases match TRBD1. Losses at the gene ends were 3 bases for V and 4 bases for J; bases not matched to a gene: 7. The CDR3 consists of 16 residues. Germline V gives CDR1 LGHNA, CDR2 YSLEER. CDR3 sequence: CASSQNPGGGNEKLFF. As DNA, the CDR3 is TGCGCCAGCAGCCAGAACCCAGGGGGCGGTAATGAAAAACTGTTTTTT.

This clone was picked up a small number of times. This rearrangement joins TRBV9 to TRBJ1-1; no clear D. The V end lost 0 bases, the J end lost 1 base, and 7 bases lay between the germline ends. The CDR3 sequence is 14 residues long. The germline V gene encodes CDR1 SGDLS and CDR2 YYNGEE. CDR3 residues: CASSVVSRNTEAFF. CDR3 nucleotide sequence: TGTGCCAGCAGCGTAGTAAGCAGGAACACTGAAGCTTTCTTT.

The chain uses TRBV28 and TRBJ2-6, with D possibly TRBD2 on 6 matching bases. The germline gives CDR1 MDHEN, CDR2 SYDVKM. This CDR3 is built from 17 residues. V lost 5 bases, J lost 0 bases, and 14 bases lay in between. CDR3 residues: CASSRRLGGSGANVLTF. The CDR3 region has the DNA TGTGCCAGCAGTCGCAGACTAGGCGGCTCTGGGGCCAACGTCCTGACTTTC.

V and J are TRBV28 and TRBJ1-2; D is uncertain. CDR1 MDHEN and CDR2 SYDVKM come from the germline V gene. V lost 10 bases and J 4 bases, leaving 13 bases between the germline ends. This CDR3 has 12 amino acids. CDR3 sequence (DNA): TGTGCCACCGCGAGGGCAGGCTATGGCTACACCTTC. It yields the protein CATARAGYGYTF.

The V call is TRBV15, the J call TRBJ2-7, with 9 bases lining up with TRBD1. The CDR3 runs to 16 residues. The V segment lost 5 bases and the J segment 7 bases; nucleotides outside the gene matches: 15. Per the germline V gene, CDR1 is LNHNV and CDR2 is YYDKDF (reference sequence). The CDR3 coding sequence is TGTGCCACCAGCCGGAGGACGGGACAGGGAATGAGAGAGCAGTACTTC. This codes for CATSRRTGQGMREQYF.

This clone was seen a single time. The V gene is TRBV20-1, the J gene TRBJ1-1; possible D gene TRBD1, 6 bases. The CDR3 covers 10 residues. Germline values: CDR1 DFQATT, CDR2 SNEGSKA (reference sequence). The CDR3 DNA follows: TGCAGGGGCCAGGGGTTTGAAGCTTTCTTT. Translating gives CRGQGFEAFF.

This chain joins TRBV4-3 and TRBJ1-2; no firm D call. Trimming shortened V by 4 bases and J by 4 bases, and 13 bases separated the two germline ends. Germline CDR1 and CDR2: LGHNA and YSLEER. The CDR3 covers 14 residues. CDR3 region: CASSPEHTSYGYTF. The CDR3 region has the DNA TGCGCCAGCAGCCCGGAGCACACCAGCTATGGCTACACCTTC.

The V call is TRBV2, the J call TRBJ1-5; D remains unclear. The CDR3 contains 15 residues. V was trimmed by 7 bases and J by 0 bases, leaving 13 bases between them. Germline V gene data show CDR1 as SNHLY and CDR2 as FYNNEI. The CDR3 nucleotides are TGTGCCAGCAAACCGGGATCTTATAGCAATCAGCCCCAGCATTTT. Protein sequence: CASKPGSYSNQPQHF.

The genes are TRBV4-2 and TRBJ2-7; D gene ambiguous. Germline V gene sequence: CDR1 LGHNA, CDR2 YNFKEQ. Trimming took off 1 base at V and 6 bases at J, with 10 bases between the two ends. The CDR3 is 13 residues long. Here the CDR3 reads CASSQGSAGEQYF. The DNA of the CDR3 is TGTGCCAGCAGCCAAGGTTCGGCCGGCGAGCAGTACTTC.

The chain has TRBV11-3 and TRBJ1-3; D not certain. V was trimmed by 4 bases and J by 2 bases, leaving 12 bases between them. The CDR3 runs to 15 residues. The V gene's germline CDR1 is SGHNT and CDR2 YENEEA. CDR3 loop: CASSSSSGTGNTIYF. The CDR3 nucleotides read TGTGCCAGCAGCTCTTCGTCCGGCACTGGAAACACCATATATTTT. The whole variable domain, filled in from reference TRBV11-3 and TRBJ1-3, reads EAGVVQSPRYKIIEKKQPVAFWCNPISGHNTLYWYLQNLGQGPELLIRYENEEAVDDSQLPKDRFSAERLKGVDSTLKIQPAELGDSAVYLCASSSSSGTGNTIYFGEGSWLTVV.

This clone was seen a few times. The chain recombines TRBV14 with TRBJ1-6, with TRBD1 matching 7 bases. CDR1 and CDR2 (germline): SGHDN, FVKESK. Losses at the gene ends were 6 bases for V and 4 bases for J; bases not matched to a gene: 9. The CDR3 extends over 16 amino acids. The CDR3 loop is CASRQRDRAYNSPLHF. The CDR3 DNA follows: TGTGCCAGCAGACAGAGAGACAGGGCGTATAATTCACCCCTCCACTTT.

The chain recombines TRBV27 with TRBJ2-1, with 10 bases lining up with TRBD2. V shed 5 bases, J shed 4 bases, and the junction held 17 bases outside the gene matches. CDR1 and CDR2 from the germline V gene are MNHEY and SMNVEV (reference sequence). CDR3 length: 19 amino acids. For the CDR3, the DNA is TGTGCCAGCAGTCCCCACCGGACTAGCGGTACGAAGAGATACAATGAGCAGTTCTTC. Residues: CASSPHRTSGTKRYNEQFF.

This sequence joins TRBV19 and TRBJ1-3; D is perhaps TRBD1 (6 bases). Trimming took off 5 bases at V and 0 bases at J, with 11 bases between the two ends. CDR3 length: 15 amino acids. Germline-derived CDR1 and CDR2 are LNHDA and SQIVND (reference sequence). The chain's CDR3 is CASSARQDSGNTIYF. Written as DNA, the CDR3 is TGTGCCAGTAGTGCCCGACAGGACTCTGGAAACACCATATATTTT.

The chain recombines TRBV9 with TRBJ2-7, with a weak D call TRBD1 (5 bases). V dropped 0 bases and J dropped 0 bases, with 7 bases sitting between them. Per germline, CDR1 SGDLS and CDR2 YYNGEE. CDR3 size: 14 residues. The CDR3: CASSVAQGSYEQYF. The CDR3 DNA follows: TGTGCCAGCAGCGTAGCCCAGGGCTCCTACGAGCAGTACTTC.

The J gene is TRBJ1-3, the V gene TRBV11-2; D unresolved. Trimming shortened V by 4 bases and J by 0 bases, and 16 bases separated the two germline ends. The CDR3 consists of 17 residues. Germline CDR1 SGHAT, CDR2 FQNNGV. CDR3 sequence: CASSSMGRIRSGNTIYF. The CDR3, as DNA: TGTGCCAGCAGCTCCATGGGGAGAATCCGCTCTGGAAACACCATATATTTT.